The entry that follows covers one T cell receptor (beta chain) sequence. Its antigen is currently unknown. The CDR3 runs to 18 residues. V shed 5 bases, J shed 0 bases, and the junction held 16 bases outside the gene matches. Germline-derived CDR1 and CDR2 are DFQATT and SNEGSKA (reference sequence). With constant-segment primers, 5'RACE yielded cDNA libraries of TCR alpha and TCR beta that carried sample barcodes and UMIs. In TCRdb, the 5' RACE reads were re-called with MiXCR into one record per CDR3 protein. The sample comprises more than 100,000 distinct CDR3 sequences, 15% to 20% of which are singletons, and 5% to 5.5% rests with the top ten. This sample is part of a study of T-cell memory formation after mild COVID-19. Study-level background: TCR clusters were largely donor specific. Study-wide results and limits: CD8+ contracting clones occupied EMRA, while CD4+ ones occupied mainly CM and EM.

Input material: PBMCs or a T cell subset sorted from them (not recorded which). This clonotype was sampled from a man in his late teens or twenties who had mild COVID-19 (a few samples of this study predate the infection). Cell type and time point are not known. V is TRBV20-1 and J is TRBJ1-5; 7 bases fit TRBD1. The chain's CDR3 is CSARRTLTGTSSNQPQHF. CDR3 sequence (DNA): TGCAGTGCTCGTCGGACCCTGACAGGGACCTCTAGCAATCAGCCCCAGCATTTT.